This T cell receptor (beta chain) was observed in a study of blood T cell repertoires in COVID-19. For the study at large: Whether acute or convalescent, the COVID-19 samples came from the United States, Italy and Spain. PBMCs, B-cell-depleted T cells, or T cells provided the cDNA or gDNA that made up the material.

As originally analysed: Reference gene primer amplification in the assay estimated nucleated cell counts. Assay used: immunoSEQ multiplex PCR; TCRdb lists only in-frame clones, some missing. V and J calls and clone size follow that table, whereas D and trimming were derived from the DNA. Of 200,000 to 300,000 clones in the sample, about 85% were seen once. Germline CDR1 is GTSNPN and CDR2 is SVGIG (reference sequence). This CDR3 is 12 amino acids long. Trimming at V came to 4 bases and at J to 6 bases, leaving 4 bases not matched to a gene. This TCR derives from a woman at least 80 years old with acute or convalescent COVID-19. Sequencing was carried out using peripheral blood. The chain employs TRBV30 and TRBJ2-7; 9 bases agree with TRBD1. The CDR3 DNA reads TGTGCCTGGAAACAGGGGGCGTCCGAGCAGTACTTC. Encoded protein: CAWKQGASEQYF.